The following is a T cell receptor (beta chain) sequence with its context. Its matching antigen is unknown. A much larger clone lies one base from this, so it may be a read error. CDR1 and CDR2 from the germline V gene are SNHLY and FYNNEI. This CDR3 contains 12 residues. TCR beta CDR3 sequences were amplified from RNA transcripts. Carried out on the TCR CDR3, a first-round RT-PCR used the HTBI primer set. A single record per CDR3 protein comes from TCRdb applying MiXCR to the multiplex PCR reads. The sample contains 250,000 to 300,000 distinct CDR3 sequences, approximately 15% of which appear only once. These data are taken from a study of T cells in Graves' hyperthyroidism and ophthalmopathy. Findings and limits, study-wide: The model predicted ophthalmopathy a median around six months before onset.

The genes are TRBV2 and TRBJ1-2; no reliable D call. Sequences were obtained from blood. The clonotype was recovered from a woman aged 40 to 50 with Graves' hyperthyroidism. CDR3 protein: CAGRVETAGYTF. In nucleotides, the CDR3 is TGTGCCGGCAGAGTGGAGACGGCAGGCTACACCTTC.